The sequence of this TCR beta chain was determined in a study of cytomegalovirus exposure and HLA in healthy donors. Germline V gives CDR1 MNHEY, CDR2 SVGAGI. The CDR3 runs to 13 residues. The junction had 6 bases not matched to a gene; V was cut back by 7 bases and J by 7 bases. This clone was picked up a small number of times. PCR employed 60 Vbeta and 13 Jbeta primers. The assay was immunoSEQ multiplex PCR, and TCRdb's table has in-frame clones only and misses some. This sample has about 170,000 clones; more than 80% occur once, and the top ten carry 0.75% to 0.9%. The origin of this receptor is a woman aged 18-29 years in good health and CMV-seronegative. The chain employs TRBV6-5 and TRBJ2-2; 7 bases align to TRBD2. Sequencing input: PBMCs. The CDR3 loop is CASMSGAVGELFF. The CDR3 nucleotides read TGTGCCAGCATGAGCGGGGCGGTCGGGGAGCTGTTTTTT.